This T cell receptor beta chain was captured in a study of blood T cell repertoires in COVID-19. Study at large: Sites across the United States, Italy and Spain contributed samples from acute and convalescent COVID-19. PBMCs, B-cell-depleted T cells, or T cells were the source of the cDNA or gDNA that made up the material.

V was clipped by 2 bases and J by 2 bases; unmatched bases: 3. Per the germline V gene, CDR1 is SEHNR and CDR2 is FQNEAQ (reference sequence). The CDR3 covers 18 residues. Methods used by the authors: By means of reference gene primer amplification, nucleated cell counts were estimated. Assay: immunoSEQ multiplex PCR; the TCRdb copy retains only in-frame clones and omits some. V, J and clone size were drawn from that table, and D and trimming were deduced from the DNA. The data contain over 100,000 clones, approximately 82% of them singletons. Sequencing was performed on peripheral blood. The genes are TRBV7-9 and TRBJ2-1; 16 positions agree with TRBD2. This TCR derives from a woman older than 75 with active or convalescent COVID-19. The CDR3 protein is CASSLLGLAGGAYNEQFF. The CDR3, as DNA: TGTGCCAGCAGCTTATTGGGACTAGCGGGAGGGGCCTACAATGAGCAGTTCTTC.